The 5 T cell receptor beta chains listed next were all sequenced from one sample in a study of blood T cells in healthy people across ages. For the second PCR, which ran for 7 to 11 cycles, a sample-barcoded 5' primer and a J-beta primer mix were used. TCRdb redid the calling of the 5' RACE reads with MiXCR, one entry per CDR3 protein. The sample records about 1.8 million distinct CDR3 sequences, just under 50% being singletons. Sequences were obtained from blood. Source of these receptors: a woman aged 40 to 50 in good health.

The sample holds a few counts of this clonotype. The chain couples TRBV10-3 to TRBJ2-3; 8 bases are a match to TRBD1. Germline V gives CDR1 ENHRY, CDR2 SYGVKD. V lost 3 bases and J lost 3; bases outside the gene matches: 5. The CDR3 loop spans 15 amino acids. The CDR3 DNA follows: TGTGCCATCAGTGACGCAGGGGGCGCGACAGATACGCAGTATTTT. Its translation: CAISDAGGATDTQYF.

This clonotype has more than one count but fewer than ten. V gene TRBV28 combines with J gene TRBJ1-2, with a possible D match to TRBD1 (6 bases). There are 13 residues in the CDR3. Germline V CDR1 and CDR2: MDHEN, SYDVKM. Trimming took 3 bases from V and 8 from J, leaving 13 bases between them. The CDR3 loop reads CASSFSGDTGYTF. The CDR3 bases are TGTGCCAGCAGTTTCTCAGGGGACACCGGCTACACCTTC.

The chain employs TRBV20-1 and TRBJ1-1; 9 nucleotides line up with TRBD1. Germline-derived CDR1 and CDR2 are DFQATT and SNEGSKA (reference sequence). The CDR3 is made up of 14 amino acids. Unmatched junction bases numbered 10, after V lost 7 bases and J lost 4 bases. The DNA of the CDR3 is TGCAGTGAGTCATCTGGGACAGGGAGCACTGAAGCTTTCTTT. This gives the protein CSESSGTGSTEAFF.

The chain employs TRBV19 and TRBJ1-1; D is possibly TRBD1 (5 bases). This CDR3 spans 13 amino acids. The germline gives CDR1 LNHDA, CDR2 SQIVND (reference sequence). The germline V and J ends were trimmed by 7 bases and 0 bases, with 9 bases remaining between them. CDR3 in amino acids: CASTWGVNTEAFF. Written as DNA, the CDR3 is TGTGCCAGTACCTGGGGGGTGAACACTGAAGCTTTCTTT.

In its sample, this clonotype was seen a few times. The J gene is TRBJ2-5, the V gene TRBV13; D is perhaps TRBD2 (6 bases). CDR1 PRHDT and CDR2 FYEKMQ come from the germline V gene (reference sequence). V lost 5 bases and J lost 3, with 16 bases in between. The CDR3 is 15 residues long. The CDR3 sequence: CASSAPGRGKETQYF. CDR3 in DNA: TGTGCCAGCAGCGCGCCGGGCCGCGGGAAAGAGACCCAGTACTTC.